The source of this T cell receptor (beta chain) is a study of T cells in Graves' hyperthyroidism and ophthalmopathy. About this clonotype: Its antigen remains unidentified.

Hyperthyroidism, newly diagnosed and lasting under 2 months, affected patients aged 18 to 65. Study-wide results and limits: Ophthalmopathy was model-predicted a median roughly six months pre-onset. Most thyroid clonotypes expanded above 0.001 were also detected in blood.

It was RNA transcripts that yielded the amplified TCR beta CDR3 regions. An initial round of RT-PCR targeting the TCR CDR3 relied on the HTBI primer set. One entry per CDR3 protein results from TCRdb running MiXCR on the multiplex PCR reads. The sample carries some 770,000 distinct CDR3 sequences, less than 20% recorded once. This CDR3 contains 14 residues. V was clipped by 7 bases and J by 1 base, with 13 bases between them. Germline V gives CDR1 MGHRA, CDR2 YSYEKL. The receptor comes from a man aged 18 to 30 with Graves' hyperthyroidism. The chain recombines TRBV4-1 with TRBJ1-1; D ambiguous. The source material was blood. CDR3 DNA sequence: TGCGCCAGCACCCCTACCCGACAGAACACTGAAGCTTTCTTT. This sequence encodes CASTPTRQNTEAFF.